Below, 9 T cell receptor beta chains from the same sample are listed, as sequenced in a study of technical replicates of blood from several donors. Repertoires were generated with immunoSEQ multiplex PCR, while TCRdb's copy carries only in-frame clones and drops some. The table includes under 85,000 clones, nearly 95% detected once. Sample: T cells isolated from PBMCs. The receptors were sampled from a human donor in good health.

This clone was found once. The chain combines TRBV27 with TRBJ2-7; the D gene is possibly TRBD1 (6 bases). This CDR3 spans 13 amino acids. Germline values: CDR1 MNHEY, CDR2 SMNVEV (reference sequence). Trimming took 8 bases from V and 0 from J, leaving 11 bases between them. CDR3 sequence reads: CASRNRVSYEQYF. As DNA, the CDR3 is TGTGCCAGCCGAAACAGGGTCTCCTACGAGCAGTACTTC.

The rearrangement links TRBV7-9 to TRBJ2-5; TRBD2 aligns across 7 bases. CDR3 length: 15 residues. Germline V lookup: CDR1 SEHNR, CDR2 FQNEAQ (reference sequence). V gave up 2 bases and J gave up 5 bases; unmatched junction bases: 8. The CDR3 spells CASSLWGGVAETQYF. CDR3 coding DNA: TGTGCCAGCAGCTTATGGGGAGGGGTCGCTGAGACCCAGTACTTC.

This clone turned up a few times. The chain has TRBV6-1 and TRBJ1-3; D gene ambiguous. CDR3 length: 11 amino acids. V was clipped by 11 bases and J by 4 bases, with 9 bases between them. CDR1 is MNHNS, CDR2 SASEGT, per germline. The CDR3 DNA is TGTGCCGCAAACACAGGAAACACCATATATTTT. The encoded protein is CAANTGNTIYF.

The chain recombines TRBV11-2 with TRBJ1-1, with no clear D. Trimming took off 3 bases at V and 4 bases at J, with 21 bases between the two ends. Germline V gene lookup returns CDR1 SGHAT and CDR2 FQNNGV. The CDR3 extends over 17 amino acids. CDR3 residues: CASSFQIVLAASTEAFF. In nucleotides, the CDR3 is TGTGCCAGCAGCTTCCAAATCGTTCTGGCGGCGAGCACTGAAGCTTTCTTT.

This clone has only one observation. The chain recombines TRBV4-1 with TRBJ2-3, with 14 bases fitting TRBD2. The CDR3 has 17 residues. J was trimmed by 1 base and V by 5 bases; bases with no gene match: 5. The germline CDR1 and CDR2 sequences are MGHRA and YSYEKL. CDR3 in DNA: TGCGCCAGCAGCGAAGGGACTAGCGGGAGAGGCACAGATACGCAGTATTTT. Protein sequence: CASSEGTSGRGTDTQYF.

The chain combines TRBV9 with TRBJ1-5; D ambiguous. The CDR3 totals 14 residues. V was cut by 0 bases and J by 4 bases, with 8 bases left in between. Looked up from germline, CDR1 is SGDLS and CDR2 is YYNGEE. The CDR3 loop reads CASSVGSGNQPQHF. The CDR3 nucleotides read TGTGCCAGCAGCGTAGGTTCGGGGAATCAGCCCCAGCATTTT.

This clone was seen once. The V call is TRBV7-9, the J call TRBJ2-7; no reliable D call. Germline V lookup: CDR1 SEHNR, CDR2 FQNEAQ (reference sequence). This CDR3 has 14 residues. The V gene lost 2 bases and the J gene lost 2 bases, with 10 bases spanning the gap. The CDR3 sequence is CASSLQANTYEQYF. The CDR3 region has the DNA TGTGCCAGCAGCTTACAGGCTAACACCTACGAGCAGTACTTC.

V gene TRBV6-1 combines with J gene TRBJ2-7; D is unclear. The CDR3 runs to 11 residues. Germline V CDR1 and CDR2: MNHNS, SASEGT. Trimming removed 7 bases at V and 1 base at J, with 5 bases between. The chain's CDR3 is CASTSSYEQYF. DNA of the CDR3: TGTGCCAGCACTTCTTCCTACGAGCAGTACTTC.

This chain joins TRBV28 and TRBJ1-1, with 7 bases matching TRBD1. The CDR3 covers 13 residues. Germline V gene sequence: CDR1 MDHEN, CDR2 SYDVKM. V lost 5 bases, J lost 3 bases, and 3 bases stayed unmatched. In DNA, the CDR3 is TGTGCCAGCAGTCCTGGACAGGACACTGAAGCTTTCTTT. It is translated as CASSPGQDTEAFF.